The 9 T cell receptor beta chains presented below share a single source sample, sequenced in a study of T cell responses to AZD1222 COVID-19 vaccine (dated by TCRdb to the early 2020s). The library came from the immunoSEQ multiplex PCR assay. TCRdb mirrors the immuneACCESS table, restricted to in-frame sequences. Some clones are absent from its copies; in checked studies, under half trace to an unresolved V gene, and the reason for the others is unknown. The sample records some 92,000 clones, about 90% of which are singletons. The ten largest clones add up to around 6.9% of the sample. This sample's time point label indicates: baseline before first vaccination. This specimen consisted of peripheral blood, obtained on day 0 of AZD1222 vaccination. These receptors were collected from an adult in good health.

The J gene is TRBJ2-5, the V gene TRBV11-2, with D maybe TRBD2 (6 bases). V was clipped by 4 bases and J by 1 base, with 7 bases between them. Germline CDR1 SGHAT, CDR2 FQNNGV. CDR3 length: 13 amino acids. The CDR3 nucleotides read TGTGCCAGCAGCTCACTAGCCCAAGAGACCCAGTACTTC. Residues: CASSSLAQETQYF.

The rearrangement links TRBV14 to TRBJ2-1; D ambiguous. The CDR3 sequence is 14 residues long. Germline lookup yields CDR1 SGHDN and CDR2 FVKESK. V was shortened by 2 bases and J by 5 bases, with 10 bases between the two germline ends. CDR3 sequence reads: CASSQIPDNNEQFF. For the CDR3, the DNA is TGTGCCAGCAGCCAAATCCCAGACAACAATGAGCAGTTCTTC.

The chain is built from TRBV27 and TRBJ2-1; possibly TRBD2 for D (5 bases). V was trimmed by 3 bases and J by 0 bases, leaving 18 bases between them. Looked up from germline, CDR1 is MNHEY and CDR2 is SMNVEV (reference sequence). This CDR3 comprises 18 residues. As DNA, the CDR3 is TGTGCCAGCAGTTTTTATCGCGGCCCGAGGGACTCCTACAATGAGCAGTTCTTC. Residues: CASSFYRGPRDSYNEQFF.

The chain employs TRBV19 and TRBJ2-1; TRBD1 matches at 10 bases. This CDR3 is built from 14 residues. V gave up 6 bases and J gave up 6 bases; unmatched junction bases: 5. Looked up from germline, CDR1 is LNHDA and CDR2 is SQIVND (reference sequence). This chain's CDR3 is CASRTGTGVNEQFF. The CDR3 nucleotides are TGTGCCAGTAGGACCGGGACAGGGGTCAATGAGCAGTTCTTC.

This clone was seen a single time. V is TRBV19 and J is TRBJ1-5, with TRBD1 matching 11 bases. The CDR3 covers 16 residues. V was clipped by 5 bases and J by 5 bases; unmatched bases: 8. From germline, CDR1 is LNHDA and CDR2 SQIVND (reference sequence). The CDR3 DNA follows: TGTGCCAGTAGTCCTAGGACAGGGGGCTCCGATCAGCCCCAGCATTTT. It translates to CASSPRTGGSDQPQHF. The full variable domain, completed using reference TRBV19 and TRBJ1-5, is DGGITQSPKYLFRKEGQNVTLSCEQNLNHDAMYWYRQDPGQGLRLIYYSQIVNDFQKGDIAEGYSVSREKKESFPLTVTSAQKNPTAFYLCASSPRTGGSDQPQHFGDGTRLSIL.

CDR3 in DNA: TGTGCCAGCAGTGTAGCTCTAGCGGGAGTTTACGAGCAGTACTTC. It yields the protein CASSVALAGVYEQYF. V is TRBV28 and J is TRBJ2-7; TRBD2 agrees at 10 bases. From germline, CDR1 is MDHEN and CDR2 SYDVKM. V lost 5 bases, J lost 4 bases, and 8 bases stayed unmatched. The CDR3 length is 15 residues.

The chain is built from TRBV28 and TRBJ1-1; D is perhaps TRBD1 (6 bases). Germline lookup yields CDR1 MDHEN and CDR2 SYDVKM. The CDR3 runs 14 residues. With 2 bases removed from V and 4 bases from J, the gap between germline ends came to 11 bases. DNA for the CDR3: TGTGCCAGCAGTTTAGGGGTAGGGGGCACTGAAGCTTTCTTT. Protein sequence: CASSLGVGGTEAFF.

The V gene is TRBV4-2, the J gene TRBJ2-1; 14 bases fit TRBD2. Germline V lookup: CDR1 LGHNA, CDR2 YNFKEQ. The V and J ends lost 0 bases and 7 bases, in that order; junction bases with no gene match: 8. This CDR3 region has 18 residues. In DNA form, the CDR3 reads TGTGCCAGCAGCCAAGATGGGCCCGGGACTAGCGGGAGAAATGAGCAGTTCTTC. Amino acids: CASSQDGPGTSGRNEQFF.

This sequence joins TRBV3-1 (or the pseudogene TRBV3-2) and TRBJ2-5; D gene uncertain. The CDR3 sequence is 13 residues long. V lost 5 bases and J 4 bases, leaving 11 bases between the germline ends. Germline V CDR1 and CDR2: LGHDT, YNNKEL (reference sequence). CDR3 bases: TGTGCCAGCAGCTACGGGTGGGGAGAGACCCAGTACTTC. This sequence encodes CASSYGWGETQYF.